This T cell receptor beta chain stems from a study of post-analysis software for immune sequencing data. Prepared libraries of TCR beta cDNA carried unique molecular identifiers. T cells, roughly 1 to 10 million of them, yielded 500,000 to 600,000 cDNA molecules. TCRdb re-called the PCR reads with MiXCR, one entry per CDR3 protein. The sample holds about 810,000 distinct CDR3 sequences, approximately 53% seen once. This clonotype occurred a few times. The antigen remains undetermined. Regarding the study as a whole: A handful of TRBV segments appeared more often in patients than in controls, and TRBV5-6, TRBV5-1 and TRBV20-1 were among these. Versus controls, multiple sclerosis patients showed significantly lower diversity (normalized Chao1).

Trimming removed 3 bases from V and 2 bases from J, with 11 bases in between. Germline CDR1 MNHEY, CDR2 SVGAGI. The CDR3 is made up of 15 amino acids. Sequencing was done on a sample of blood. The receptor was isolated from a girl under 18 with multiple sclerosis. The chain is built from TRBV6-5 and TRBJ2-4; D may be TRBD2 (5 bases). CDR3 in amino acids: CASSYGIAPKNIQYF. CDR3 bases: TGTGCCAGCAGTTATGGGATAGCGCCCAAAAACATTCAGTACTTC.